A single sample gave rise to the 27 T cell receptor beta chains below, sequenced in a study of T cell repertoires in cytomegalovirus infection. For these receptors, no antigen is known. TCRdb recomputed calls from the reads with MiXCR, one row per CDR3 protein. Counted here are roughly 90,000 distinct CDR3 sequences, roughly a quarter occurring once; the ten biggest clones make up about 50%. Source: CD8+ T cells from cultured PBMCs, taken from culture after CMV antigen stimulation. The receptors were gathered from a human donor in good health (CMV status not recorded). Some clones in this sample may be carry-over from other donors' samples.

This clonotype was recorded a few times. CDR3 DNA: TGTGCCAGCAGTTACAGCCCAGCGGCTTTCCAAGAGACCCAGTACTTC. Protein product: CASSYSPAAFQETQYF. This chain uses TRBV6-5 with TRBJ2-5; tentative D call: TRBD2 (5 bases). Trimming cost V 2 bases and J 1 base, with 14 bases left between them. Germline lookup yields CDR1 MNHEY and CDR2 SVGAGI. This CDR3 comprises 16 residues.

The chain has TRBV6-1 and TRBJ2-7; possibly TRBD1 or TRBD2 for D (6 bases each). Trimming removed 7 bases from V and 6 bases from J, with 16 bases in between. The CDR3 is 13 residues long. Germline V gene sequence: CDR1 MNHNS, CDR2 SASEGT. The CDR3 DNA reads TGTGCCAGCACGATGGGCAGGGGAGGCGAGCAGTACTTC. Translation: CASTMGRGGEQYF.

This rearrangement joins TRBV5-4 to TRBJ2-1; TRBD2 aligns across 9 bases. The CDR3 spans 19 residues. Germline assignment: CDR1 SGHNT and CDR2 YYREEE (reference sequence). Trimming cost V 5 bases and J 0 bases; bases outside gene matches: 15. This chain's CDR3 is CASSGETSGLISSYNEQFF. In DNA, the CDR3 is TGTGCCAGCAGTGGTGAGACTAGCGGATTGATAAGCTCCTACAATGAGCAGTTCTTC.

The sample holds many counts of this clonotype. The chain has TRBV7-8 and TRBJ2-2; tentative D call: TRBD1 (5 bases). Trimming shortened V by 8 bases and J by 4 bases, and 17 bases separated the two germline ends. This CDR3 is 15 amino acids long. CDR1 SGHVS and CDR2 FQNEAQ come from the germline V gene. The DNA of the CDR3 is TGTGCCAGCCGGACGGACCTAGGGGTCACCGGGGAGCTGTTTTTT. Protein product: CASRTDLGVTGELFF.

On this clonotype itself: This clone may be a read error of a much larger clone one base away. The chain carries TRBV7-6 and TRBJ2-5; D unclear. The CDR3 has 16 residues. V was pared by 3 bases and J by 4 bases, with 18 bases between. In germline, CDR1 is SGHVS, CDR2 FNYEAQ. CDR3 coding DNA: TGTGCCAGCAGCTTTAGATTAGCAGGAAACCGAGAGACCCAGTACTTC. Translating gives CASSFRLAGNRETQYF.

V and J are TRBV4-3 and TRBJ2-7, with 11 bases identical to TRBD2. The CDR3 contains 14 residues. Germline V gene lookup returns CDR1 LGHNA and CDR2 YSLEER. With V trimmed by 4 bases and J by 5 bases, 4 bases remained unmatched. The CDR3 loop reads CASSLGGLADEQYF. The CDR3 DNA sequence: TGCGCCAGCAGCCTAGGGGGACTAGCGGACGAGCAGTACTTC.

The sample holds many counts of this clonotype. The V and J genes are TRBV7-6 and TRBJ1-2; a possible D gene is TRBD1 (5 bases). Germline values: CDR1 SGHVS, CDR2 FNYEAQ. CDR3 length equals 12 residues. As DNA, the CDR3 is TGTGCTGCCGGGGGGAGGGTTTCCGGCTACACCTTC. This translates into CAAGGRVSGYTF.

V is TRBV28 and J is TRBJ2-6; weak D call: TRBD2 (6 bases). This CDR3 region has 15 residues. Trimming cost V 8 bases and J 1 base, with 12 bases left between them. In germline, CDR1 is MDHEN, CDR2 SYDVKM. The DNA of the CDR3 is TGTGCCAGCCGGAACGGAGGGTCTGGGGCCAACGTCCTGACTTTC. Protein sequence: CASRNGGSGANVLTF.

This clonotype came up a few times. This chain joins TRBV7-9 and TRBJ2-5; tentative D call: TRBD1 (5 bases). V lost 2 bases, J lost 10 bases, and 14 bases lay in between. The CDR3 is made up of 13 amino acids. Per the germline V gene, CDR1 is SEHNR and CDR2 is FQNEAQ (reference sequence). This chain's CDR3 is CASSLFGHPHQYF. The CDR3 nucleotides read TGTGCCAGCAGCTTATTCGGACACCCACACCAGTACTTC.

The CDR3 spells CASSLGQGGHTIYF. The CDR3 nucleotides read TGTGCCAGCAGCTTAGGACAGGGAGGGCACACCATATATTTT. V gene TRBV7-6 combines with J gene TRBJ1-3, with 7 bases that match TRBD1. V shed 1 base, J shed 8 bases, and the junction held 5 bases outside the gene matches. The CDR3 runs 14 residues. From germline, CDR1 is SGHVS and CDR2 FNYEAQ.

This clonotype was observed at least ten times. CDR3 protein: CSASVVQGSNQPQHF. The CDR3 DNA reads as TGCAGTGCTAGCGTCGTGCAGGGTAGCAATCAGCCCCAGCATTTT. The V gene is TRBV20-1, the J gene TRBJ1-5, with a possible D match to TRBD1 (5 bases). The CDR3 totals 15 residues. The germline gives CDR1 DFQATT, CDR2 SNEGSKA (reference sequence). The V end was cut by 3 bases, the J end by 0 bases, with 12 bases between.

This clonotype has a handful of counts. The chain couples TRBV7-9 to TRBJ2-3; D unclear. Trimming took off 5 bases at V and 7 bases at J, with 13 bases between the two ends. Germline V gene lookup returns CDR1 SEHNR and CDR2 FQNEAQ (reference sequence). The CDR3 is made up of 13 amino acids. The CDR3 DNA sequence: TGTGCCAGCAGCCGAAAAACGACAAATACGCAGTATTTT. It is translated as CASSRKTTNTQYF. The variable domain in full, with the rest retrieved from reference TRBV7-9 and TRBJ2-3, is DTGVSQNPRHKITKRGQNVTFRCDPISEHNRLYWYRQTLGQGPEFLTYFQNEAQLEKSRLLSDRFSAERPKGSFSTLEIQRTEQGDSAMYLCASSRKTTNTQYFGPGTRLTVL.

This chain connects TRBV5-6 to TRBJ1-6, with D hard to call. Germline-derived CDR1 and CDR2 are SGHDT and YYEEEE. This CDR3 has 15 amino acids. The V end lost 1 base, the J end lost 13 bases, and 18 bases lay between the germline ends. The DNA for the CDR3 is TGTGCCAGCAGCTTGCCGCCGGGATATCGAGGGCCCCTCCACTTT. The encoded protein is CASSLPPGYRGPLHF.

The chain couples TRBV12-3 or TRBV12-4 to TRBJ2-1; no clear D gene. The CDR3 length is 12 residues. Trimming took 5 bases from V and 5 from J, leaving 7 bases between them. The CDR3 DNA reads TGTGCCAGCAGTCCCTCGAACAATGAGCAGTTCTTC. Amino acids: CASSPSNNEQFF.

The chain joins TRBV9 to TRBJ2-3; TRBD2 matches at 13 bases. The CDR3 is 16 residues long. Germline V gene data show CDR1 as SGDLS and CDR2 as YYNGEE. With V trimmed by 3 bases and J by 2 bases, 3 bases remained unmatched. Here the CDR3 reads CASSDGLAGVTDTQYF. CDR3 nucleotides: TGTGCCAGCAGCGACGGACTAGCGGGAGTCACAGATACGCAGTATTTT. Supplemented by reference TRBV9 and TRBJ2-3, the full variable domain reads DSGVTQTPKHLITATGQRVTLRCSPRSGDLSVYWYQQSLDQGLQFLIQYYNGEERAKGNILERFSAQQFPDLHSELNLSSLELGDSALYFCASSDGLAGVTDTQYFGPGTRLTVL.

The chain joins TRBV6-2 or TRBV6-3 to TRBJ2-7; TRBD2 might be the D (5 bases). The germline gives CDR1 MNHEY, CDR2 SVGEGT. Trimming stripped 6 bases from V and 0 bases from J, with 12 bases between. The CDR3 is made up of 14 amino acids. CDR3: CASSAGGNSYEQYF. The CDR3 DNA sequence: TGTGCCAGCAGCGCAGGAGGCAACTCCTACGAGCAGTACTTC.

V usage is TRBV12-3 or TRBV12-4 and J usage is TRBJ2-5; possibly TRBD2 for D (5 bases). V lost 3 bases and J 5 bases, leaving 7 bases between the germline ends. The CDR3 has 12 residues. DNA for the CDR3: TGTGCCAGCAGTTTGGGAGCGGAGACCCAGTACTTC. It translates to CASSLGAETQYF.

The DNA of the CDR3 is TGTGCCAGTAGGCATATGGGGGACTATGGCTACACCTTC. This encodes CASRHMGDYGYTF. The gene calls are TRBV19 and TRBJ1-2, with a possible D match to TRBD1 (5 bases). The V and J ends lost 6 bases and 3 bases respectively, with 11 bases between them. Germline CDR1 and CDR2: LNHDA and SQIVND (reference sequence). The CDR3 loop spans 13 amino acids.

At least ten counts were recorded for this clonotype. The CDR3 protein is CASSLAPQGSTDTQYF. The CDR3 DNA reads TGTGCCAGCAGCTTAGCTCCACAGGGTAGCACAGATACGCAGTATTTT. The rearrangement joins TRBV7-9 to TRBJ2-3; perhaps TRBD1 as D (6 bases). The CDR3 loop spans 16 amino acids. Trimming cost V 0 bases and J 0 bases, with 10 bases left between them. CDR1 is SEHNR, CDR2 FQNEAQ, per germline (reference sequence).

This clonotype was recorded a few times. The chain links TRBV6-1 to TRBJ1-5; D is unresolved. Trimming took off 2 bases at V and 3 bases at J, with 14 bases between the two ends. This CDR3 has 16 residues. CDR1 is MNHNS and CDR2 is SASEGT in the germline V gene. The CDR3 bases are TGTGCCAGCAGTGAAAGTCACGGGAGATACAATCAGCCCCAGCATTTT. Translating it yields CASSESHGRYNQPQHF.

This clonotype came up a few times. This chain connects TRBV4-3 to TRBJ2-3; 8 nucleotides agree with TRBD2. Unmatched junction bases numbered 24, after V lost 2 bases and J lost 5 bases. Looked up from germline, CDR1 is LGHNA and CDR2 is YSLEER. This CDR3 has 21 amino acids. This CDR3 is CASSQLVSAQTGGAHRDTQYF. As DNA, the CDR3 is TGCGCCAGCAGCCAATTGGTCTCTGCGCAAACCGGGGGGGCACATAGAGATACGCAGTATTTT.

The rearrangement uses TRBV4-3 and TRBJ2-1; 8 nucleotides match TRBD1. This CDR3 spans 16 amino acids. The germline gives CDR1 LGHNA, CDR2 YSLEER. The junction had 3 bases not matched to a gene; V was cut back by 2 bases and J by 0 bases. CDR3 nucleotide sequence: TGCGCCAGCAGCCAAACAGGGGGTTCCTCCTACAATGAGCAGTTCTTC. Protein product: CASSQTGGSSYNEQFF.

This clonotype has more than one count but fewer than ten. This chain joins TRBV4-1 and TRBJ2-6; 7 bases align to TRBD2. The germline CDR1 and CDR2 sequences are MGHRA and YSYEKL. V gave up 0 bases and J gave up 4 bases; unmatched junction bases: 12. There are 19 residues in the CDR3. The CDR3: CASSQDWGGGSSGANVLTF. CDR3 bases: TGCGCCAGCAGCCAAGATTGGGGGGGGGGTAGTTCGGGGGCCAACGTCCTGACTTTC.

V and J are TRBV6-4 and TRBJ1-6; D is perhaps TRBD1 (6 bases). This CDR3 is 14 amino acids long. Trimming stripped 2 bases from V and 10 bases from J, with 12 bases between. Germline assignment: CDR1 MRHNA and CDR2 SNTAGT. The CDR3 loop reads CASSDREGGSPLHF. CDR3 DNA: TGTGCCAGCAGTGACAGGGAGGGGGGATCACCCCTCCACTTT.

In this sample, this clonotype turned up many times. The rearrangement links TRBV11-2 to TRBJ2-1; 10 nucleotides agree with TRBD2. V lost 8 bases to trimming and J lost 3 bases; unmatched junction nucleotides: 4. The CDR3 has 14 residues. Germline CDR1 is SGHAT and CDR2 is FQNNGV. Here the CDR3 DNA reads TGTGCCAGCTCCGGACTAGCGGACTACAATGAGCAGTTCTTC. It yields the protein CASSGLADYNEQFF.

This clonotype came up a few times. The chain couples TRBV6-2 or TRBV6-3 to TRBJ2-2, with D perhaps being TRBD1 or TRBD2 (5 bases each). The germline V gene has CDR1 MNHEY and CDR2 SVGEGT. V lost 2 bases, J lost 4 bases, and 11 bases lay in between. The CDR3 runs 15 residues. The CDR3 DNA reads TGTGCCAGCAGTTACGGGGGAGTAGGCACCGGGGAGCTGTTTTTT. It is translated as CASSYGGVGTGELFF.

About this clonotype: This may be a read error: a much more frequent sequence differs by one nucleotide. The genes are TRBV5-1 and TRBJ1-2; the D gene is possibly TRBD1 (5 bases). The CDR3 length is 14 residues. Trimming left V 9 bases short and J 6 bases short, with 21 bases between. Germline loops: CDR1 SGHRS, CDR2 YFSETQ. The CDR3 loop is CANNSAGGADGYTF. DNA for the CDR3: TGCGCCAACAACTCGGCGGGCGGGGCCGATGGCTACACCTTC.